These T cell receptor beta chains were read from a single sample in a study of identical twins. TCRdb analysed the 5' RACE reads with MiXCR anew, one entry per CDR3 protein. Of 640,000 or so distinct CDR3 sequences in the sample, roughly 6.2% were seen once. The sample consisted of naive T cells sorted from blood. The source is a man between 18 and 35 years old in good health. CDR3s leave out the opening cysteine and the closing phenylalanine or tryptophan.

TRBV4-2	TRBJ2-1	ASSDRLEEQF
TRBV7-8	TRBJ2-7	ASSFDRQVTYEQY
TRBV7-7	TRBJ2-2	ASSLSEALGELF
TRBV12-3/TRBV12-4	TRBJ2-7	ASSQRGRLDEQY
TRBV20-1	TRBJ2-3	SARVLAGDTDTQY
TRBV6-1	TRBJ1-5	ASRNTGGNQPQH
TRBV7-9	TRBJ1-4	ASSFLGLDEKLF
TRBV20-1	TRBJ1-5	SARGAANQPQH
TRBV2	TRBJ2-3	ASRASGPTTDTQY
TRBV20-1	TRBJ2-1	SAPPRDPSYNEQF
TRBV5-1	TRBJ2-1	ASSQISYNEQF
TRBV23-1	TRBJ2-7	ASTIRRQVPYEQY
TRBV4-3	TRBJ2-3	ASSQEIVGSPDTQY
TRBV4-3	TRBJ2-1	ASSQARLAGSSYNEQF
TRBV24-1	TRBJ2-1	ATSSSWNYNEQF
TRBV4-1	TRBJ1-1	ASSQVRTGGTEAF
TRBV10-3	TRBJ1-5	AISESGSNQPQH
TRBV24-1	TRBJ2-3	ATSDFPTDTQY
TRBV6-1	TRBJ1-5	ASRDRVVLRQPQH
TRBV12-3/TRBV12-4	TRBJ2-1	ASSYKRGRGYNEQF
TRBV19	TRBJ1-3	ASSIMQALSGNTIY
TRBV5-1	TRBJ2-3	ASSSPGQGGDRGDTQY
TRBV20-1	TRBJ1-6	SAHTDTTNNSPLH
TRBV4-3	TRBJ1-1	ASSQDLRAEAF
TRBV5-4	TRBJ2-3	ASSLGSGRLDTQY
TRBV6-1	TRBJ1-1	ASSEMGQRNTEAF
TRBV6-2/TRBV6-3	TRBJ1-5	ASKIAGYQPQH
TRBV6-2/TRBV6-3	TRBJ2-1	ASSYPLREGF
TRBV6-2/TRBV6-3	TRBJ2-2	ASSPRTPRLAEHTGELF
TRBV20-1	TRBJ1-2	SAGVGGTGYT
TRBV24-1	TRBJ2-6	ATSDRTGLSGANVLT
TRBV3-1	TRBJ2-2	ASSQASGPANTGELF
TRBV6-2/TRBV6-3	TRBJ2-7	ASRAWSYEQY
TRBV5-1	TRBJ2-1	ASSLVKLDVSYNEQF
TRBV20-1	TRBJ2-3	SAQGTSGMTDTQY
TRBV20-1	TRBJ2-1	SAYTGGYNEQF
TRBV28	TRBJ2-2	ASSLPINTGELF
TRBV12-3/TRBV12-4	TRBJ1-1	ASRNYREVNTEAF
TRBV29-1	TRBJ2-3	SANPPQGSTDTQY
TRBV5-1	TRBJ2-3	ASSLEDRGFDTQY